One sample yielded the 22 T cell receptor beta chains listed below, sequenced in a study of cytomegalovirus exposure and HLA in healthy donors. The repertoire was sequenced with immunoSEQ multiplex PCR; TCRdb's copy has only in-frame clones and lacks some. Here the sample spans more than 80,000 clones, approximately 96% being singletons. Sequenced material: PBMCs. The origin of the receptors is a woman younger than 35 in good health and CMV-seronegative.

V usage is TRBV2 and J usage is TRBJ2-3; possible D gene TRBD1, 5 bases. The CDR3 is 14 amino acids. The V gene's germline CDR1 is SNHLY and CDR2 FYNNEI. V dropped 6 bases and J dropped 1 base, with 11 bases sitting between them. The CDR3 region is CASRTSTGTDTQYF. CDR3 in DNA: TGTGCCAGCAGAACCTCGACAGGCACAGATACGCAGTATTTT.

V and J are TRBV4-1 and TRBJ2-5; 9 bases fit TRBD2. The junction had 1 base not matched to a gene; V was cut back by 3 bases and J by 5 bases. This CDR3 is 13 amino acids long. Germline lookup yields CDR1 MGHRA and CDR2 YSYEKL. This CDR3 is CASSQREGETQYF. The CDR3 region has the DNA TGCGCCAGCAGCCAGCGGGAGGGGGAGACCCAGTACTTC.

This chain uses TRBV28 with TRBJ2-3, with D tentatively TRBD1 (6 bases). This CDR3 contains 16 residues. The V end lost 3 bases, the J end lost 3 bases, and 16 bases lay between the germline ends. Germline V lookup: CDR1 MDHEN, CDR2 SYDVKM. The CDR3 region has the DNA TGTGCCAGCAGTTTCTTCTGGCAGGGGCTAACAGATACGCAGTATTTT. Translating gives CASSFFWQGLTDTQYF.

This clone was seen just once. This chain joins TRBV18 and TRBJ2-6; possibly TRBD2 for D (5 bases). CDR1 and CDR2 from the germline V gene are KGHSH and LQKENI. This CDR3 spans 15 amino acids. The ends were cut back, 1 base at V and 4 bases at J, with 8 bases in the middle. The CDR3 DNA reads TGTGCCAGCTCACCACAGGGAGCCGGGGCCAACGTCCTGACTTTC. Translated: CASSPQGAGANVLTF.

The genes are TRBV9 and TRBJ2-1; 10 nucleotides match TRBD2. The ends lost 4 bases at V and 3 bases at J; junction bases unmatched: 4. This CDR3 has 15 amino acids. Germline assignment: CDR1 SGDLS and CDR2 YYNGEE. The CDR3 sequence: CASSILAGNYNEQFF. CDR3 bases: TGTGCCAGCAGCATACTAGCGGGGAACTACAATGAGCAGTTCTTC.

The chain employs TRBV11-2 and TRBJ2-3; D possibly corresponds to TRBD1 (6 bases). The CDR3 loop spans 15 amino acids. The germline V gene has CDR1 SGHAT and CDR2 FQNNGV. The ends were cut back, 5 bases at V and 0 bases at J, with 12 bases in the middle. CDR3 protein: CASSLQGSSTDTQYF. DNA of the CDR3: TGTGCCAGCAGCCTACAGGGCTCTAGCACAGATACGCAGTATTTT.

The chain links TRBV2 to TRBJ1-5; possibly TRBD1 for D (6 bases). Germline values: CDR1 SNHLY, CDR2 FYNNEI. The CDR3 covers 12 residues. Trimming cost V 8 bases and J 6 bases, with 11 bases left between them. CDR3 loop: CASATGFQPQHF. The CDR3, as DNA: TGTGCCAGCGCTACAGGGTTTCAGCCCCAGCATTTT.

The chain has TRBV27 and TRBJ1-5, with 10 positions matching TRBD1. This CDR3 has 13 amino acids. The germline CDR1 and CDR2 sequences are MNHEY and SMNVEV (reference sequence). V was clipped by 6 bases and J by 9 bases; unmatched bases: 5. The CDR3: CASRGTGVGPQHF. Here the CDR3 DNA reads TGTGCCAGCAGGGGGACAGGGGTTGGGCCCCAGCATTTT.

This rearrangement joins TRBV10-3 to TRBJ1-2; TRBD1 matches at 7 bases. V gave up 5 bases and J gave up 2 bases; unmatched junction bases: 2. CDR1 is ENHRY and CDR2 is SYGVKD in the germline V gene. CDR3 length: 13 amino acids. This CDR3 reads CAISRDRNYGYTF. In DNA, the CDR3 is TGTGCCATCAGTAGGGACAGAAACTATGGCTACACCTTC.

This sequence joins TRBV9 and TRBJ1-2, with 9 bases matching TRBD1. V lost 3 bases and J lost 4; bases outside the gene matches: 10. There are 16 residues in the CDR3. Germline CDR1 reads SGDLS; CDR2 reads YYNGEE. In DNA form, the CDR3 reads TGTGCCAGCAGCGCGGGGGGGGACAGGGCAGTCTATGGCTACACCTTC. It encodes CASSAGGDRAVYGYTF.

The chain carries TRBV9 and TRBJ2-7, with D perhaps matching TRBD2 (5 bases). CDR1 SGDLS and CDR2 YYNGEE come from the germline V gene. The CDR3 runs to 15 residues. Trimming cost V 0 bases and J 3 bases, with 13 bases left between them. CDR3 protein: CASSVALGEGYEQYF. CDR3 DNA: TGTGCCAGCAGCGTAGCCCTCGGGGAAGGCTACGAGCAGTACTTC.

In nucleotides, the CDR3 is TGTGCCAGCAGAGCAGGGGTTGGGGCCGGGGAGCTGTTTTTT. Its protein is CASRAGVGAGELFF. J is TRBJ2-2 and V is TRBV27, with TRBD1 as a possible D gene (6 bases). The V end was cut by 6 bases, the J end by 6 bases, with 14 bases between. Germline loops: CDR1 MNHEY, CDR2 SMNVEV (reference sequence). The CDR3 totals 14 residues.

The chain carries TRBV6-1 and TRBJ2-6; maybe TRBD1 (6 bases). Germline V CDR1 and CDR2: MNHNS, SASEGT. This CDR3 spans 15 amino acids. V lost 8 bases to trimming and J lost 0 bases, with 11 bases between them. The CDR3 DNA reads as TGTGCCAGCGAGGACAGAAGCTCTGGGGCCAACGTCCTGACTTTC. Amino acid sequence: CASEDRSSGANVLTF.

The rearrangement uses TRBV6-1 and TRBJ2-7; 8 positions agree with TRBD1. CDR1 is MNHNS, CDR2 SASEGT, per germline. V trimming: 1 base; J trimming: 6 bases; junction bases outside the gene matches: 8. This CDR3 contains 15 residues. The CDR3 DNA reads as TGTGCCAGCAGTGAAGGCGGACAGGGACGTCGCGAGCAGTACTTC. This translates into CASSEGGQGRREQYF.

The rearrangement links TRBV7-9 to TRBJ2-4; no clear D. The germline V gene has CDR1 SEHNR and CDR2 FQNEAQ (reference sequence). The CDR3 is 13 amino acids. The ends were cut back, 7 bases at V and 15 bases at J, with 22 bases in the middle. The CDR3 nucleotides read TGTGCCAGCAACGAAATCTGGGCCAGTCCTTGGTACTTC. The encoded protein is CASNEIWASPWYF.

This chain links TRBV6-4 with TRBJ2-1; D remains unclear. Germline V gene data show CDR1 as MRHNA and CDR2 as SNTAGT. The length of the CDR3 is 13 residues. Deletions cut 3 bases from V and 9 bases from J, with 12 bases between. The CDR3 DNA is TGTGCCAGCAGTGAAAGGCTAGAAGTTGAGCAGTTCTTC. It is translated as CASSERLEVEQFF.

A remark on this clone: A junction boundary mismatches the germline segment, possibly from a read error. The chain uses TRBV5-6 and TRBJ2-2; TRBD2 matches at 10 bases. The length of the CDR3 is 15 residues. CDR1 is SGHDT, CDR2 YYEEEE, per germline. The CDR3 nucleotides read TGTGCCAGCAAAAGGGGACTAGCGAACGCCGGGGAGCTGTTTTTT. This gives the protein CASKRGLANAGELFF. The full variable domain, rest sourced from reference TRBV5-6 and TRBJ2-2, is DAGVTQSPTHLIKTRGQQVTLRCSPKSGHDTVSWYQQALGQGPQFIFQYYEEEERQRGNFPDRFSGHQFPNYSSELNVNALLLGDSALYLCASKRGLANAGELFFGEGSRLTVL.

The chain carries TRBV11-3 and TRBJ2-7; tentatively, D is TRBD1 (6 bases). From germline, CDR1 is SGHNT and CDR2 YENEEA. This CDR3 spans 14 amino acids. Trimming cost V 5 bases and J 4 bases, with 15 bases left between them. The CDR3 bases are TGTGCCAGCAGCCCCCCGGGACAACCTTACGAGCAGTACTTC. Translating it yields CASSPPGQPYEQYF.

This clone showed up just once. The chain carries TRBV5-1 and TRBJ1-1; 10 nucleotides match TRBD1. The V gene's germline CDR1 is SGHRS and CDR2 YFSETQ. The CDR3 totals 15 residues. V lost 2 bases, J lost 4 bases, and 5 bases stayed unmatched. This CDR3 reads CASSLTTGGGTEAFF. The CDR3 coding sequence is TGCGCCAGCAGCTTAACGACAGGGGGCGGCACTGAAGCTTTCTTT.

The chain carries TRBV11-2 and TRBJ1-2, with a possible D match to TRBD1 (5 bases). Trimming removed 0 bases from V and 4 bases from J, with 9 bases in between. Germline CDR1 is SGHAT and CDR2 is FQNNGV. This CDR3 region has 14 residues. Written as DNA, the CDR3 is TGTGCCAGCAGCTTAGATAGGGGATCCTATGGCTACACCTTC. The encoded protein is CASSLDRGSYGYTF.

V usage is TRBV14 and J usage is TRBJ2-3; D call uncertain. The germline V gene encodes CDR1 SGHDN and CDR2 FVKESK. This CDR3 is built from 13 residues. Trimming cost V 5 bases and J 4 bases, with 10 bases left between them. CDR3 DNA: TGTGCCAGCAGCGGTCATCGGGCAGATACGCAGTATTTT. Protein product: CASSGHRADTQYF.

The chain links TRBV19 to TRBJ2-3; D is undetermined. The ends were cut back, 3 bases at V and 2 bases at J, with 12 bases in the middle. CDR1 and CDR2 from the germline V gene are LNHDA and SQIVND (reference sequence). The CDR3 is made up of 15 amino acids. CDR3 in DNA: TGTGCCAGTAGTATCCCGCTCGCTAACACAGATACGCAGTATTTT. It translates to CASSIPLANTDTQYF.